The entry that follows covers one T cell receptor (beta chain) sequence. The target of this receptor is not known. No much larger clone is present one base from it, and per-base qualities are unavailable. The source of the sample is a study of tumor and adjacent non-tumor tissue in lung cancer (dated by TCRdb to 2017 to 2018). The study in broad terms: Of the cohort, eleven to twelve patients had adenocarcinoma, 2 had squamous cell carcinoma and 1 had small cell lung cancer. Among the approximately 15 patients, ages ranged from about 30 to 85 years, roughly ten were men and 5 were women, and disease was TNM stage I to III. Sequencing produced 125,075,908 productive TCRbeta reads in total, an average of about 4.5 million reads per sample. The study compared bulk TCRbeta repertoires from lung tumor tissue and matched distant non-tumor lung tissue of more than 12 lung cancer patients. Around 31 paired specimens, one tumor and one normal lung sample per patient, were profiled by TCRbeta CDR3 sequencing. Paper-wide results and their limitations: With only roughly 15 patients in the cohort, the authors noted that larger samples and more detailed clinical data are needed. TCR diversity was significantly higher in younger patients, and higher tumor TCR diversity was associated with shorter overall and disease-free survival. Neither the sequencing platform nor unique molecular identifiers are named or mentioned anywhere in the methods. The top 100 clones made up a significantly larger cumulative share of the repertoire in normal lung than in tumor tissue. Because peripheral blood was not sequenced, the blood TCRbeta repertoires of the lung cancer patients in the study went unexamined. Tumor tissue showed significantly greater TCR diversity (inverse Simpson) than normal lung tissue (approximately 400 vs 170, P = 0.0075, Mann-Whitney U test).

Bulk unsorted tissue served as the source for RNA extraction, and RNA quality was assessed using a NanoDrop ND-1000 and an Agilent 2100. For the normal lung samples, distant non-tumor tissue was collected more than 3 cm away from the tumor edge. All donors had newly diagnosed lung cancer, had not received prior chemotherapy, and were admitted for thoracic surgery in China between August and November 2014. Patients who had received previous radiotherapy or chemotherapy, or who had another concurrent cancer, were excluded from the study. Surgical tissue pieces of roughly 1-2.2 cm3 were preserved in RNAlater solution and stored at -80 °C until use. Receptor libraries were prepared by multiplex PCR. Sequencing was carried out with an Illumina HiSeq 2500. TCRbeta libraries were built by three rounds of nested PCR using primers (Table S4), following protocols modified from ARM-PCR. PCR products of 200-500 bp were gel-excised and purified with the QIAquick gel extraction kit before sequencing. In the authors' own workflow: Reads were cleaned with Trimmomatic, merged with FLASH into complete CDR3 sequences, and assigned to V(D)J germline segments with MiTCR. Clonal diversity was calculated as the inverse Simpson's index using VDJtools. Productive reads were defined as in-frame sequences without a premature stop codon. Using fastp trimming at Q25 and MiXCR clonotype assembly, TCRdb reanalyzed the public sequencing data and kept in-frame beta chains. A single entry per CDR3 protein holds the most common genes and DNA from its merged rows. The V and J calls shown here were made by TCRdb, not taken from the authors' results. Here the sample has about 60,000 distinct CDR3 sequences; about 61% occur a single time. The top ten hold under 35% of the sample.

The sample taken for sequencing was distant non-tumor lung tissue. This TCR was recovered from an older man with non-small cell lung cancer.

The DNA sequence reads TGTGCCAGCAGTTTCCCGGGGACAGGGGGAAATGAGCAGTTCTTC. This yields the protein CASSFPGTGGNEQFF. The chain uses TRBV6-5 and TRBJ2-1; TRBD1 matches 11 bases in the middle. Taken from cysteine to phenylalanine, the CDR3 has 15 residues. Only the CDR3 portion is preserved as DNA: 45 bases, with reading frame beginning at the first base. The germline V and J ends show losses of 4 bases and 7 bases respectively, and no gene match explains 6 bases of the junction. The germline V gene yields MNHEY for CDR1 and SVGAGI for CDR2.